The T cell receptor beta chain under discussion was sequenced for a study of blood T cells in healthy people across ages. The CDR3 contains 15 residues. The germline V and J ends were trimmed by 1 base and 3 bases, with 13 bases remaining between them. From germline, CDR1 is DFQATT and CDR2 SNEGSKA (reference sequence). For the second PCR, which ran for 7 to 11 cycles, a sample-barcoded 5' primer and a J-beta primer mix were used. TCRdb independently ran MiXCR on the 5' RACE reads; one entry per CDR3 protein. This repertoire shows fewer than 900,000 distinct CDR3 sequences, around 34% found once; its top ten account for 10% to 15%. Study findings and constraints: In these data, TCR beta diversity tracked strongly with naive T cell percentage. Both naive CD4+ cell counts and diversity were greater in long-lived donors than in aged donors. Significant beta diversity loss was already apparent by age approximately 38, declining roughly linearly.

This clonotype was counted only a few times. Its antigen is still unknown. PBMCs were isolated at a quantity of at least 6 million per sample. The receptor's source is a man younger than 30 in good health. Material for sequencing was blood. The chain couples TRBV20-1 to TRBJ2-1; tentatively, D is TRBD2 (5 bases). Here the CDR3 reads CSARVFTGNYNEQFF. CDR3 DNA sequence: TGCAGTGCTAGAGTTTTCACGGGGAACTACAATGAGCAGTTCTTC.